What follows is one T cell receptor (beta chain) and its context. What it binds is not known. Germline CDR1 and CDR2: GTSNPN and SVGIG (reference sequence). Trimming stripped 8 bases from V and 6 bases from J, with 16 bases between. CDR3 length: 12 residues. The sample is drawn from a study of shared clonotypes between healthy human individuals. Profiling relied on immunoSEQ multiplex PCR, and the TCRdb table lists in-frame clones only, not all of them. The table records a few hundred thousand clones, approximately 74% of them present only once. The study's findings and limits: Incomplete sequencing of sorted subsets was indicated by rarefaction despite large depth. Naive CD4 clonotypes overlapped across a handful of donors at approximately 5.5%. The small donor group covered limited genetic and exposure diversity.

The sequence came from a man aged 30 to 39 in good health. This chain uses TRBV30 with TRBJ1-1, with D unclear. The specimen sequenced was memory CD4+ T cells sorted from blood. Subset: CD45RA-negative fraction. CDR3 sequence: CARGRLGAEAFF. CDR3 sequence (DNA): TGTGCCCGAGGGAGGCTCGGGGCTGAAGCTTTCTTT.